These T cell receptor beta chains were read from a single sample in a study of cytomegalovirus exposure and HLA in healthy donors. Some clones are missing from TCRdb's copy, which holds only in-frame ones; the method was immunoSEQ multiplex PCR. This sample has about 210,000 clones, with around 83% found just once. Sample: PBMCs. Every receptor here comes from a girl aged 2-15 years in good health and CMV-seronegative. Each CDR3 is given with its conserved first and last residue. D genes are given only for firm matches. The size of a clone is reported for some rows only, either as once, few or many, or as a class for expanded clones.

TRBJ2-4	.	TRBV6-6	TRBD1	TGTGCCAGCAGTAATCCGGGACAGGGAAACATTCAGTACTTC	CASSNPGQGNIQYF
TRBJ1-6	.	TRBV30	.	TGTGCCTGGATTACCAGGGGCTCCTATAATTCACCCCTCCACTTT	CAWITRGSYNSPLHF
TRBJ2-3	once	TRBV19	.	TGTGCCAGTAGTTCCCGGAGAATACCCACAGATACGCAGTATTTT	CASSSRRIPTDTQYF
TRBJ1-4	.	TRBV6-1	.	TGTGCCAGCAGTGCCAACACAGGGCCGTTTGAAAAACTGTTTTTT	CASSANTGPFEKLFF
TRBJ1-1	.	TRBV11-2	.	TGTGCCAGCAGCTTAAACAGGGTGAACACTGAAGCTTTCTTT	CASSLNRVNTEAFF
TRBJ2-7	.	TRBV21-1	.	TGTGCCAGCAGCACAGGGACTAGCGACGTACCGGGGGTCTACGAGCAGTACTTC	CASSTGTSDVPGVYEQYF
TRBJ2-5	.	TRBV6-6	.	.	CASSSVRGQETQYF
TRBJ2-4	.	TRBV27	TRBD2	TGTGCCAGCAGCCCCAGGTCCTTAGCGGGAGCTCCCAAAAACATTCAGTACTTC	CASSPRSLAGAPKNIQYF
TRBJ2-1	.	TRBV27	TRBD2	TGTGCCAGCAGTTTTAGCGGGAGTCACAGGCCGGTGGATGAGCAGTTCTTC	CASSFSGSHRPVDEQFF
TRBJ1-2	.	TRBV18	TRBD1	TGTGCCAGCTCACCACCCTGGGGACAGATCTATGGCTACACCTCCTGGGCCTTC	CASSPPWGQIYGYTSWAF
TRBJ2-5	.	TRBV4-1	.	TGCGCCAGCAGCCAACAATTTCAAGAGACCCAGTACTTC	CASSQQFQETQYF
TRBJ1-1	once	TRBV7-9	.	TGTGCCAGCAGGGGGCAAGGCAAATTGGTAGACACTGAAGCTTTCTTT	CASRGQGKLVDTEAFF
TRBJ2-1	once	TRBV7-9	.	TGTGCCAGCAGCACGCCCCTTGAGAGCTCCTACAATGAGCAGTTCTTC	CASSTPLESSYNEQFF
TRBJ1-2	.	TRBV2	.	TGTGCCAGCAGTGACTTGTGGGGCCCTGGCTACACCTTC	CASSDLWGPGYTF
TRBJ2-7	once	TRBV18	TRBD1	TGTGCCAGCTCACCGCCAGGGGGCTCCGAGCAGTACTTC	CASSPPGGSEQYF
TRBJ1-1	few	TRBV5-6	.	TGTGCCAGCAGCTTGGTCGTCAGGGAGAACACTGAAGCTTTCTTT	CASSLVVRENTEAFF
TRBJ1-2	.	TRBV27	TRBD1	TGTGCCAGCAGTTTTAGTCTTGGGACAGGGAAAGGAACTGCCTATGGCTACACCTTC	CASSFSLGTGKGTAYGYTF
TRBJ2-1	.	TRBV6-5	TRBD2	TGTGCCAGCAGCGCCGGGACTAGGAATGAGCAGTTCTTC	CASSAGTRNEQFF
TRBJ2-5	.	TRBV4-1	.	TGCGCCAGCAGCCAATTCCCGCAAGAGACCCAGTACTTC	CASSQFPQETQYF
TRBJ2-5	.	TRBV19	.	TGTGCCAGTAGTTTGGGAGCTTGGGAGACCCAGTACTTC	CASSLGAWETQYF
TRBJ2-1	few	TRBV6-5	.	TGTGCCAGCAGTTACTTCCCTAGCAGCAATGAGCAGTTCTTC	CASSYFPSSNEQFF
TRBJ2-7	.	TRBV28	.	TGTGCCAGCAGTCCAAGACAGAATAGCGGCGAGCAGTACTTC	CASSPRQNSGEQYF
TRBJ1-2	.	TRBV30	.	TGTGCCTGGAGTCCCGGTCATGGCTATGGCTACACCTTC	CAWSPGHGYGYTF
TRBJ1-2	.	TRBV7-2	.	TGTGCCAGCAGCTTGGGGGGGGCCTTGGGCTACACCTTC	CASSLGGALGYTF
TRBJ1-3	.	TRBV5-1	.	TGCGCCAGCAGCTTTCAGGGAAGTTTAAATGGAAACACCATATATTTT	CASSFQGSLNGNTIYF
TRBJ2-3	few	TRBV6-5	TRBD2	TGTGCCAGCTTAGGACTAGCGGAACCCCGAGGCACGCAGTATTTT	CASLGLAEPRGTQYF
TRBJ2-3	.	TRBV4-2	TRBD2	TGTGCCAGCACCCGCTATGGGACTAGCGGCACAGATACGCAGTATTTT	CASTRYGTSGTDTQYF
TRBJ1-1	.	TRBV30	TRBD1	TGTGCCTGGAGTAAACAGGGGGCCACTGAAGCTTTCTTT	CAWSKQGATEAFF
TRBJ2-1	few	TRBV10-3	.	TGTGCCACCGCCTTAACAGTCATTGAGCAGTTCTTC	CATALTVIEQFF
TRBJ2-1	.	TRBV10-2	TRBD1	TGCGCCAGCAGGGGGGGGACAGGGGCCTTCAATGAGCAGTTCTTC	CASRGGTGAFNEQFF
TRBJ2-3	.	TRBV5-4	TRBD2	TGTGCCAGCAGACCTCTACTAGCGGGAGGGCCTTCAGATACGCAGTATTTT	CASRPLLAGGPSDTQYF
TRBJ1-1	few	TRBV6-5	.	TGTGCCAGCAGTTACTCAAGTACCATTAGCACTGAAGCTTTCTTT	CASSYSSTISTEAFF
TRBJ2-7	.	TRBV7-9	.	TGTGCCAGCAGCCCCGGCTTAAGAGGGTCCTACGAGCAGTACTTC	CASSPGLRGSYEQYF
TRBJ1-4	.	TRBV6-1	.	TGTGCCAGCAGTGAAGCGAGGAATGCGGCGGCGAGGCCCGAAAAACTGTTTTTT	CASSEARNAAARPEKLFF
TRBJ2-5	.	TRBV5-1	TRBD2	TGCGCCAGCAGCTTTCCGGGGGGGGCAGAGACCCAGTACTTC	CASSFPGGAETQYF
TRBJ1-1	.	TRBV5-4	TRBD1	TGTGCCAGCAGCTCCCTGGACAGGGGAGGAAGGAACACTGAAGCTTTCTTT	CASSSLDRGGRNTEAFF
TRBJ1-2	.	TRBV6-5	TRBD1	TGTGCCAGCAGGCAGGGGGCGGCTGGCTACACCTTC	CASRQGAAGYTF
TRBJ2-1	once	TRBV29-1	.	TGCAGCGTTGAAGGGACTATTTACAATGAGCAGTTCTTC	CSVEGTIYNEQFF
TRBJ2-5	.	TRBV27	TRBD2	TGTGCCAGCAGTTTATCAGGGACTAGCGGGGGGCACCAAGAGACCCAGTACTTC	CASSLSGTSGGHQETQYF
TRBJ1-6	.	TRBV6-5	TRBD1	TGTGCCAGCAGTTACCCCTCTTCCGGACAGGGTTCACCCCTCCACTTT	CASSYPSSGQGSPLHF
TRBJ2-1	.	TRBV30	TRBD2	TGTGCCTGGAGTCCGACCGGGACTAGCGGGGGGCTGGCGCAGTTCTTC	CAWSPTGTSGGLAQFF
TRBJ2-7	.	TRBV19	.	TGTGCCAGTAGTATTCAGGGGCCCTACGAGCAGTACTTC	CASSIQGPYEQYF
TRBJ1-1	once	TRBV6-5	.	TGTGCCAGCAGTTACCGGGGAGGCGGCACTGAAGCTTTCTTT	CASSYRGGGTEAFF
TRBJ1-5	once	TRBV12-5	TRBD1	TGTGCTAGTGGTTTGGGGACAGGGGGCGATCAGCCCCAGCATTTT	CASGLGTGGDQPQHF
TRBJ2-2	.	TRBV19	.	TGTGCCAGTATGAGGAGGAATGGGGAGCTGTTTTTT	CASMRRNGELFF
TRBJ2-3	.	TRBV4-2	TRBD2	TGTGCCAGCAGCCAAGGTCGGGGGGGGCGTTCAGATACGCAGTATTTT	CASSQGRGGRSDTQYF
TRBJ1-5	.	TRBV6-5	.	TGTGCCAGCAGTTACTCGCCGGTTAGCAATCAGCCCCAGCATTTT	CASSYSPVSNQPQHF
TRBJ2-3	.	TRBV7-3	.	TGTGCCAGCAGCTCGTACAGGGAGACTACGCAGTATTTT	CASSSYRETTQYF
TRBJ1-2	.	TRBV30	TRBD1	TGTGCCTGGGGACAGGGGGCCTCTGGCTACACCTTC	CAWGQGASGYTF
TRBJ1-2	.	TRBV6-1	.	TGTGCCAGCAGTACGCACCCGGGGGGTGGCTACACCTTC	CASSTHPGGGYTF
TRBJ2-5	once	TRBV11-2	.	TGTGCCAGCAGCTTACAACTAGACCAAGAGACCCAGTACTTC	CASSLQLDQETQYF
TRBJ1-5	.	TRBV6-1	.	TGTGCCAGCAGGAGGCAGGGCGATCAGCCCCAGCATTTT	CASRRQGDQPQHF
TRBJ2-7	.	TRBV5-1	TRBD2	TGCGCCAGCAGCTTGGTCACTAGCGGGGGAACAGAGCAGTACTTC	CASSLVTSGGTEQYF